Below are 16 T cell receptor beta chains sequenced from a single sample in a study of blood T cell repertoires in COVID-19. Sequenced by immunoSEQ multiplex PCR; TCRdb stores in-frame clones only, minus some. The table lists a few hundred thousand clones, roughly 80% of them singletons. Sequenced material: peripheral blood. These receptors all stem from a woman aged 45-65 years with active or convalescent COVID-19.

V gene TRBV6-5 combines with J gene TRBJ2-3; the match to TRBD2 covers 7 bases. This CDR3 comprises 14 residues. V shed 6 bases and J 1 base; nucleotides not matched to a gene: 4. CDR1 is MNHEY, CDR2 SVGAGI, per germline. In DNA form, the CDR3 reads TGTGCCAGCAGCCTCCTAGCGGGCACAGATACGCAGTATTTT. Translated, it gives CASSLLAGTDTQYF.

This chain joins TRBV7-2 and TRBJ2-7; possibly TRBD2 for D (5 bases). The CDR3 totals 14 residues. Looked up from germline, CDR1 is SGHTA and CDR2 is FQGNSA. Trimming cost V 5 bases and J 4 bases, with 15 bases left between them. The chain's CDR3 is CASSLWELGYEQYF. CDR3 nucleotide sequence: TGTGCCAGCAGCCTCTGGGAGTTGGGGTACGAGCAGTACTTC.

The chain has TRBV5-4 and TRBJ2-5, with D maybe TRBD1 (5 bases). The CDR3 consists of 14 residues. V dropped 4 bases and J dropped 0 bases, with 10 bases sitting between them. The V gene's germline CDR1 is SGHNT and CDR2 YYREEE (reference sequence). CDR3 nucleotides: TGTGCCAGCAGCCCCGACAGCGACCAAGAGACCCAGTACTTC. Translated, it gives CASSPDSDQETQYF.

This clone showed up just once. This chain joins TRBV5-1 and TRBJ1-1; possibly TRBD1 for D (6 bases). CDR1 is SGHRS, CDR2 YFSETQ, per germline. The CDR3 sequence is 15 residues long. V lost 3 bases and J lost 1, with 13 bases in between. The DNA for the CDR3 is TGCGCCAGCAGCTCGGCCGGGACACGGAACACTGAAGCTTTCTTT. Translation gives CASSSAGTRNTEAFF.

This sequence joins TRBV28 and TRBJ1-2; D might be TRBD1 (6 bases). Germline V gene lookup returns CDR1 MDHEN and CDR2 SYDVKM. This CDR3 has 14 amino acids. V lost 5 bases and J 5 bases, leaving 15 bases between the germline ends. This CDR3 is CASSQGRFPYGYTF. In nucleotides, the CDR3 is TGTGCCAGCAGTCAGGGGAGATTCCCGTATGGCTACACCTTC.

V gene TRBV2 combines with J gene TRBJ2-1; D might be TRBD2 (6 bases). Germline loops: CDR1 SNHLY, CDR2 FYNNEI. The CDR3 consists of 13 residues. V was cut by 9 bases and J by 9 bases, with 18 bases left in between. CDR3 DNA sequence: TGTGCCAGTGGGACCGCAGTCGGGGGTGAGCAGTTCTTC. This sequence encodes CASGTAVGGEQFF. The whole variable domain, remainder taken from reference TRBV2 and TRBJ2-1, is EPEVTQTPSHQVTQMGQEVILRCVPISNHLYFYWYRQILGQKVEFLVSFYNNEISEKSEIFDDQFSVERPDGSNFTLKIRSTKLEDSAMYFCASGTAVGGEQFFGPGTRLTVL.

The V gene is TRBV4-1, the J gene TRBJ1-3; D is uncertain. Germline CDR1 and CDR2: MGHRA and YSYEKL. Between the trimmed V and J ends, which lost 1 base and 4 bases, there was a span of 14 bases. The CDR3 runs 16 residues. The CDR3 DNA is TGCGCCAGCAGCCAAGGCCCTTTGAGCCGGGGAAACACCATATATTTT. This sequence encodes CASSQGPLSRGNTIYF.

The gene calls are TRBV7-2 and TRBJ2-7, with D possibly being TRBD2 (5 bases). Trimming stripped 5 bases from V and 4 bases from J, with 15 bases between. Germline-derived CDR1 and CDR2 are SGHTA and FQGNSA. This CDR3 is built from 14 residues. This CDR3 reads CASSPSLASYEQYF. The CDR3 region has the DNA TGTGCCAGCAGCCCCAGTCTAGCTTCATACGAGCAGTACTTC.

CDR3: CASSPPGSRYGYTF. CDR3 coding DNA: TGTGCCAGCAGCCCCCCTGGTAGCAGATATGGCTACACCTTC. The rearrangement uses TRBV5-6 and TRBJ1-2; D is unresolved. The CDR3 is made up of 14 amino acids. With 4 bases removed from V and 5 bases from J, the gap between germline ends came to 15 bases. Germline CDR1 SGHDT, CDR2 YYEEEE.

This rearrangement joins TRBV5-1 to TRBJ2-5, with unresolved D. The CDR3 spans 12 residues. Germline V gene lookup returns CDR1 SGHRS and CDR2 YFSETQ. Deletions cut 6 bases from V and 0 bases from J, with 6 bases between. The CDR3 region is CASNWYQETQYF. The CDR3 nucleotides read TGCGCCAGCAACTGGTACCAAGAGACCCAGTACTTC.

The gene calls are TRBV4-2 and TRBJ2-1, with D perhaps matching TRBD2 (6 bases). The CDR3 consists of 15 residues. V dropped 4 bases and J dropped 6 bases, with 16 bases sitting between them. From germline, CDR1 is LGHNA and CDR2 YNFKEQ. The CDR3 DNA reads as TGTGCCAGCAGCCCCTCCGGGAGCTCCGTCAATGAGCAGTTCTTC. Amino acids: CASSPSGSSVNEQFF.

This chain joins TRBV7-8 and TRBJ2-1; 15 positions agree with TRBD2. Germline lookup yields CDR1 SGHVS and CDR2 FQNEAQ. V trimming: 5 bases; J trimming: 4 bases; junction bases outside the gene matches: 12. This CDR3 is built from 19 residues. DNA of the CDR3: TGTGCCAGCAGCGAAACGGTTAGGACTAGCGGGAGGGCATACAATGAGCAGTTCTTC. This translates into CASSETVRTSGRAYNEQFF. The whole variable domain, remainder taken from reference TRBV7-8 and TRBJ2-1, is GAGVSQSPRYKVAKRGQDVALRCDPISGHVSLFWYQQALGQGPEFLTYFQNEAQLDKSGLPSDRFFAERPEGSVSTLKIQRTQQEDSAVYLCASSETVRTSGRAYNEQFFGPGTRLTVL.

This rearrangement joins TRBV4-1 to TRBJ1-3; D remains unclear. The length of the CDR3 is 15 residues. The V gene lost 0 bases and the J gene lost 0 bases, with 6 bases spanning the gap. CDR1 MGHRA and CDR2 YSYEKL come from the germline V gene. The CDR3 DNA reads TGCGCCAGCAGCCAAGAAGGGAGCTCTGGAAACACCATATATTTT. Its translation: CASSQEGSSGNTIYF.

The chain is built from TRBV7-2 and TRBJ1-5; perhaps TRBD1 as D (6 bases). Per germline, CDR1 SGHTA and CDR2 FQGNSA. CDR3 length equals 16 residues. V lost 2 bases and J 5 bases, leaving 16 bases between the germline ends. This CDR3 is CASSLLAGQPYQPQHF. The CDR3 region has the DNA TGTGCCAGCAGCTTACTCGCAGGACAGCCCTATCAGCCCCAGCATTTT.

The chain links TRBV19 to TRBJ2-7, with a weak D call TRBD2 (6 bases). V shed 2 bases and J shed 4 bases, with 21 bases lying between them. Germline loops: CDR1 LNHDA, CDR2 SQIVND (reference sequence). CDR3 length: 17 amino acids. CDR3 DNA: TGTGCCAGTAGTATATCTCTGCCGGGAGTACCTCTATACGAGCAGTACTTC. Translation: CASSISLPGVPLYEQYF.

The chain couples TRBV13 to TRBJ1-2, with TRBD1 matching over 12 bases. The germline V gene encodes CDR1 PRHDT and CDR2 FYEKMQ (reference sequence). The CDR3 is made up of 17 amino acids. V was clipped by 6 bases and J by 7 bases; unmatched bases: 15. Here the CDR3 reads CASRPTGTGGDVGGYTF. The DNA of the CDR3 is TGTGCCAGCAGGCCTACCGGGACAGGGGGCGACGTGGGTGGCTACACCTTC.